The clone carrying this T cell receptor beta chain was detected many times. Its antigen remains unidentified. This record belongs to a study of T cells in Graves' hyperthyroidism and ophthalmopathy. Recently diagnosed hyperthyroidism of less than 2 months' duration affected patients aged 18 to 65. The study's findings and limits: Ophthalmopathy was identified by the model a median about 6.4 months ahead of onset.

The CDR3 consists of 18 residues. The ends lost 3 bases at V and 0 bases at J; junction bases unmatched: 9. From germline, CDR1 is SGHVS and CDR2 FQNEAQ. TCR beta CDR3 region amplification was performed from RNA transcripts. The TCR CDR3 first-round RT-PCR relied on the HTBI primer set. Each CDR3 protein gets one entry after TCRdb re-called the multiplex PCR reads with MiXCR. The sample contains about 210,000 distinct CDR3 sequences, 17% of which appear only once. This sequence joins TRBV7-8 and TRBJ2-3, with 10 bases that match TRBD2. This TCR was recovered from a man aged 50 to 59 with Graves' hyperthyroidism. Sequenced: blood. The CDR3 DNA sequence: TGTGCCAGCAGCTTTGGGAGTCAGCGGGGGGGGAGCACAGATACGCAGTATTTT. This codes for CASSFGSQRGGSTDTQYF.